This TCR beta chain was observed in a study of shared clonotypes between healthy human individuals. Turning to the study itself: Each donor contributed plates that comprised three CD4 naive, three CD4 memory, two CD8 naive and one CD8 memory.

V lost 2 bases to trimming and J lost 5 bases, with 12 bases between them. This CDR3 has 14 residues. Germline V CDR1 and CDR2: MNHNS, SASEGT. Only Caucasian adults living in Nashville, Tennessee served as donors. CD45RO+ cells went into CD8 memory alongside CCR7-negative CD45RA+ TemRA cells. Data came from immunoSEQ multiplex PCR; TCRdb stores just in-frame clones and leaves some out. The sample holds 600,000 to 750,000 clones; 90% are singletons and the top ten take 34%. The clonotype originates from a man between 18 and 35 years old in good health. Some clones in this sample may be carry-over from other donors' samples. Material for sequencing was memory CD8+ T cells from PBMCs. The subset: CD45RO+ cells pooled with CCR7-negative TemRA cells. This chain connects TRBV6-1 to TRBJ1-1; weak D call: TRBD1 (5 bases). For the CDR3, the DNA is TGTGCCAGCAGTGAATGGGTCCGGGGGACTGAAGCTTTCTTT. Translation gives CASSEWVRGTEAFF.